Below, 7 T cell receptor beta chains from the same sample are listed, as sequenced in a study of naive CD8 T cells in extremely preterm neonates (dated by TCRdb to about 2017). The library came from the immunoSEQ multiplex PCR assay. In TCRdb, the immuneACCESS table is reduced to in-frame sequences with V and J assigned. These tables do not hold every clone; where another copy was compared, an unresolved V gene accounts for under half, and the others remain unexplained. The sample contains roughly 7,900 clones, just under 98% of them found a single time. The ten largest make up 0.35% to 0.4% of the sample. A few elective full-term cesarean deliveries at roughly 36-41 weeks of gestation, with no labor and no rupture of membranes, were the source of the term cord blood. The sequenced sample consisted of naive CD8+ T cells from cord blood. These receptors all stem from a newborn in good health.

The rearrangement links TRBV4-2 to TRBJ2-1; 11 bases are shared with TRBD2. In germline, CDR1 is LGHNA, CDR2 YNFKEQ. Unmatched junction bases numbered 14, after V lost 3 bases and J lost 7 bases. This CDR3 contains 18 residues. DNA of the CDR3: TGTGCCAGCAGCCAGGGAAGCCCTAGCGGGGGGCCAGGGAATGAGCAGTTCTTC. It specifies CASSQGSPSGGPGNEQFF.

The rearrangement joins TRBV6-5 to TRBJ2-3, with 7 bases matching TRBD2. The trim removed 0 bases at V and 4 bases at J, leaving 7 bases unmatched. This CDR3 spans 16 amino acids. Germline loops: CDR1 MNHEY, CDR2 SVGAGI. CDR3 coding DNA: TGTGCCAGCAGTTACTCGATAGCGGGCCCAGCAGATACGCAGTATTTT. This codes for CASSYSIAGPADTQYF.

The J gene is TRBJ2-7, the V gene TRBV5-1; 7 bases fit TRBD1. CDR1 SGHRS and CDR2 YFSETQ come from the germline V gene. V trimming: 4 bases; J trimming: 0 bases; junction bases outside the gene matches: 4. This CDR3 is built from 14 residues. CDR3 in amino acids: CASSARQGSYEQYF. The CDR3, as DNA: TGCGCCAGCAGCGCCCGACAGGGCTCCTACGAGCAGTACTTC.

This rearrangement joins TRBV6-1 to TRBJ1-1, with 7 nucleotides matching TRBD1. J was trimmed by 0 bases and V by 3 bases; bases with no gene match: 4. The CDR3 runs to 15 residues. CDR1 MNHNS and CDR2 SASEGT come from the germline V gene. CDR3 nucleotides: TGTGCCAGCAGTGACTGGACAGGACTGAACACTGAAGCTTTCTTT. This translates into CASSDWTGLNTEAFF.

The V and J genes are TRBV5-6 and TRBJ2-1; D not resolved. This CDR3 has 15 amino acids. CDR1 is SGHDT and CDR2 is YYEEEE in the germline V gene. Trimming removed 4 bases from V and 0 bases from J, with 11 bases in between. The CDR3 bases are TGTGCCAGCAGCATAGACTGGAGCTCCTACAATGAGCAGTTCTTC. Protein: CASSIDWSSYNEQFF.

V is TRBV4-2 and J is TRBJ2-5; 12 bases line up with TRBD2. The germline V gene has CDR1 LGHNA and CDR2 YNFKEQ. This CDR3 spans 15 amino acids. V lost 4 bases to trimming and J lost 2 bases; unmatched junction nucleotides: 2. The CDR3 coding sequence is TGTGCCAGCAGCCTGGGACTAGCGGGTCAAGAGACCCAGTACTTC. Protein: CASSLGLAGQETQYF.

Only one count was recorded for this clone. This CDR3 reads CASTSVGTGGVEQYF. CDR3 nucleotide sequence: TGTGCCAGCACCTCAGTCGGGACAGGGGGCGTCGAGCAGTACTTC. This chain joins TRBV5-4 and TRBJ2-7; 12 bases line up with TRBD1. The germline gives CDR1 SGHNT, CDR2 YYREEE (reference sequence). The CDR3 is 15 amino acids. The junction had 10 bases not matched to a gene; V was cut back by 6 bases and J by 6 bases.